This T cell receptor (beta chain) is drawn from a study of vaccination and CD4 T cells after COVID-19. Noted treatment: approximately 9-day PBMC culture with coronavirus spike peptide pools or control peptides (ViraFEST assay). Each well held roughly 2 million PBMCs in IL-2 (10 IU/ml) medium with approximately 9.4 ug/ml peptide pools. The CDR3 contains 11 residues. Per the germline V gene, CDR1 is SGHVS and CDR2 is FQNEAQ. V shed 3 bases and J shed 6 bases, with 5 bases lying between them. This clonotype was observed a handful of times. Its antigen is not identified. An Oncomine TCR Beta short-read assay was used to sequence the DNA from cultured CD4+ T cells. TCRdb used MiXCR to reprocess the PCR reads, holding one entry per CDR3 protein. This table holds about 17,000 distinct CDR3 sequences, approximately 60% found once.

The material was CD4+ T cells from blood, cultured in vitro, obtained after SARS-CoV-2 vaccination. The clonotype originates from a human donor who had recovered from COVID-19. J is TRBJ1-2 and V is TRBV7-8; no firm D call. The CDR3 coding sequence is TGTGCCAGCAGCTTTGGGGATGGCTACACCTTC. Translating gives CASSFGDGYTF.